This T cell receptor (beta chain) came from a study of PD-L1 blockade in urothelial cancer. Looking at the study overall: There were a median of about 140,000 T cells in blood samples.

Comment on this clone: In this CDR3 the conserved last residue, phenylalanine or tryptophan, is missing, so a read error is likely. No DNA is shown, since the ends of the CDR3 on it are uncertain; the CDR3 is the one TCRdb lists.

The CDR3 extends over 8 residues, inclusive of both ends. Synthetic analogs of TCR templates were spiked into every PCR. Repertoires were generated with immunoSEQ multiplex PCR, while TCRdb's copy carries only in-frame clones and drops some. The sample has roughly 36,000 clones, approximately 90% seen once; the top ten hold over 1.5%. Sequencing was performed on PBMCs, taken around atezolizumab (anti-PD-L1) treatment. The origin of this receptor is a man aged 60 to 69 with urothelial cancer. The chain combines TRBV3-2 with TRBJ2-7; the table's D call, TRBD2, has no DNA check behind it. TRBV3-2 is an annotated pseudogene. The CDR3 sequence: CASSREAG.